This record looks at one TCR beta chain sequence and its context. Its specificity is not known. It was with 60 Vbeta and 13 Jbeta primers that the PCR ran. The assay was immunoSEQ multiplex PCR, and TCRdb's table has in-frame clones only and misses some. This sample yields 120,000 to 150,000 clones, of which roughly three quarters are seen a single time; 4% to 6% belongs to the top ten. The sample is drawn from a study of cytomegalovirus exposure and HLA in healthy donors. Between the trimmed V and J ends, which lost 4 bases and 11 bases, there was a span of 18 bases. CDR3 length: 13 amino acids. Germline values: CDR1 SGDLS, CDR2 YYNGEE. Study conclusions and caveats: Later on, an analysis showed TCR association rates differing by HLA locus, with DRB1 the most and HLA-C the fewest.

The sequence derives from a woman aged 45-65 years in good health and CMV-seronegative. The V gene is TRBV9, the J gene TRBJ1-1, with D possibly being TRBD1 (6 bases). The sequenced sample was PBMCs. The CDR3 protein is CASSPGAGGRAFF. In nucleotides, the CDR3 is TGTGCCAGCAGCCCAGGGGCGGGGGGGAGGGCTTTCTTT.